What follows are 2 T cell receptor beta chains derived from one specimen sequenced in a study of technical replicates of blood from several donors. The table came from immunoSEQ multiplex PCR; TCRdb's copy has only in-frame clones and leaves some out. Among about 94,000 clones listed, under 97% were seen once. The material sequenced was T cells isolated from PBMCs. Receptors originate from a human donor in good health.

This sequence joins TRBV2 and TRBJ2-7, with D unresolved. Germline assignment: CDR1 SNHLY and CDR2 FYNNEI. The CDR3 length is 16 residues. The germline V and J ends were trimmed by 5 bases and 3 bases, with 20 bases remaining between them. This CDR3 reads CASSLPPVHPFYEQYF. The CDR3 nucleotides read TGTGCCAGCAGTCTCCCACCAGTCCACCCGTTCTACGAGCAGTACTTC.

The chain recombines TRBV29-1 with TRBJ1-2; 8 positions match TRBD1. The V segment lost 2 bases and the J segment 5 bases; nucleotides outside the gene matches: 4. The CDR3 contains 13 residues. Per the germline V gene, CDR1 is SQVTM and CDR2 is ANQGSEA. The CDR3 region has the DNA TGCAGCGTTGAATCAGGGGGCGGGTATGGCTACACCTTC. Translation: CSVESGGGYGYTF.